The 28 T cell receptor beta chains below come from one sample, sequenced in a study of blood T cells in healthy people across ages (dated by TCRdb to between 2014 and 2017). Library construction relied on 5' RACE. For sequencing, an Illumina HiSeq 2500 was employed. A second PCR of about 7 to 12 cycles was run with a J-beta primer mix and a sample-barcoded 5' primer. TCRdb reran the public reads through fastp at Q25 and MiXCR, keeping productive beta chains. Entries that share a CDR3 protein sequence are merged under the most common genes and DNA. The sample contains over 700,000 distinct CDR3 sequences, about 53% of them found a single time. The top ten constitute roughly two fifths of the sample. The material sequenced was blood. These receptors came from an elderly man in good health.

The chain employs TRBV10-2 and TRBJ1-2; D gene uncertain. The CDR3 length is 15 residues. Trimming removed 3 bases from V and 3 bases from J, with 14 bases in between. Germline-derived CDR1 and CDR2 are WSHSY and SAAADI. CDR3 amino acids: CASSDLTSLDYGYTF. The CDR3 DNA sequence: TGCGCCAGCAGTGACCTGACATCCCTCGACTATGGCTACACCTTC.

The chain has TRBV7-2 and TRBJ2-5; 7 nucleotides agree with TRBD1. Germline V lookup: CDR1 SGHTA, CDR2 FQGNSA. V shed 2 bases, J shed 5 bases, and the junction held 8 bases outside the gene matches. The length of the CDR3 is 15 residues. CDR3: CASSLQGVVGETQYF. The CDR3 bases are TGTGCCAGCAGCTTACAGGGGGTCGTCGGGGAGACCCAGTACTTC.

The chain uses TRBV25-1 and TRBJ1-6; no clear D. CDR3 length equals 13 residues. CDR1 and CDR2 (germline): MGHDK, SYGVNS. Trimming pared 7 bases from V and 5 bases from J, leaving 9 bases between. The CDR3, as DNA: TGTGCCAGCACCCCGGGCAATAATTCACCCCTCCACTTT. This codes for CASTPGNNSPLHF.

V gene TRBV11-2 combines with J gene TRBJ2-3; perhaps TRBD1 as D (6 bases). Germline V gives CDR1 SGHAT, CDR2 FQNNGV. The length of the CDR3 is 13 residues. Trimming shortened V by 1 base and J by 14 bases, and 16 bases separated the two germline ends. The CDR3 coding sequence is TGTGCCAGCAGCTTAGCGGTGGACAGATACGCGTATTTT. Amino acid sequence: CASSLAVDRYAYF.

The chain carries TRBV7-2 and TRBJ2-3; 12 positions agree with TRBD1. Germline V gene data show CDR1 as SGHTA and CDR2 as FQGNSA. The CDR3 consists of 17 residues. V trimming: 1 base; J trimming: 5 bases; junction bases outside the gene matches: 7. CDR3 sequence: CASSLVLGQGARDTQYF. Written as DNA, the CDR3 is TGTGCCAGCAGCTTAGTTCTGGGACAGGGGGCTAGAGATACGCAGTATTTT.

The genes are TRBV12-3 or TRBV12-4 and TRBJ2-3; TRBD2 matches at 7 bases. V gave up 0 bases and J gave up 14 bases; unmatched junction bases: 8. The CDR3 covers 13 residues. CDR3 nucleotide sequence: TGTGCCAGCAGTTTAGCGGGAGGGCCGTACGCGTATTTT. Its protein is CASSLAGGPYAYF.

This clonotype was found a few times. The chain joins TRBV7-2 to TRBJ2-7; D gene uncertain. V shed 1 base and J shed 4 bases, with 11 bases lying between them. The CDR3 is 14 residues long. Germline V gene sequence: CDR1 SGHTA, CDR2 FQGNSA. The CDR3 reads CASSLVNLGYEQYF. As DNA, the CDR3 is TGTGCCAGCAGCTTAGTCAATCTGGGTTACGAGCAGTACTTC.

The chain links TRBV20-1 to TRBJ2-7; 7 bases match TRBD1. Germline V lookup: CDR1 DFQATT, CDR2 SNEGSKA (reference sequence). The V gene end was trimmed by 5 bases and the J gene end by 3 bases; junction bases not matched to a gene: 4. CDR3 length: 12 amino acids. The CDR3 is CSAGTAVYEQYF. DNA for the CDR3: TGCAGTGCTGGGACAGCCGTCTACGAGCAGTACTTC.

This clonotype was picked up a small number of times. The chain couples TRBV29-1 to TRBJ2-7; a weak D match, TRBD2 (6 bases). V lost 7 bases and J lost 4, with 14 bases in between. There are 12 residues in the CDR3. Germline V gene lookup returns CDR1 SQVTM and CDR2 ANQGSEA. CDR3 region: CSATPGGYEQYF. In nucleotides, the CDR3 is TGCAGCGCAACCCCTGGGGGGTACGAGCAGTACTTC.

The CDR3 sequence: CASSDGTGADYGYTF. CDR3 coding DNA: TGTGCCAGCAGTGACGGGACAGGGGCTGACTATGGCTACACCTTC. The genes are TRBV6-4 and TRBJ1-2; TRBD1 agrees at 10 bases. With V trimmed by 2 bases and J by 3 bases, 3 bases remained unmatched. CDR1 and CDR2 (germline): MRHNA, SNTAGT. CDR3 length equals 15 residues.

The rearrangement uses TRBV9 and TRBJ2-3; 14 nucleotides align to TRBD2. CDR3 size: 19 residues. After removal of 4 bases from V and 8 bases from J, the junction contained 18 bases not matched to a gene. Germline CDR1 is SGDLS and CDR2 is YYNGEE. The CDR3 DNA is TGTGCCAGCAGCCGGGAGGAGACTAGCGGGAGGGCCTTACGTGGTACGCAGTATTTT. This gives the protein CASSREETSGRALRGTQYF.

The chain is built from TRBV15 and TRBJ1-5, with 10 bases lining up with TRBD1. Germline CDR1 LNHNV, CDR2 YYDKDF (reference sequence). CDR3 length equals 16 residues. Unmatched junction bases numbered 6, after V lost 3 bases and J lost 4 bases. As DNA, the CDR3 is TGTGCCACCAGCAGGTCCGGGACAGGGGCAAATCAGCCCCAGCATTTT. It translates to CATSRSGTGANQPQHF.

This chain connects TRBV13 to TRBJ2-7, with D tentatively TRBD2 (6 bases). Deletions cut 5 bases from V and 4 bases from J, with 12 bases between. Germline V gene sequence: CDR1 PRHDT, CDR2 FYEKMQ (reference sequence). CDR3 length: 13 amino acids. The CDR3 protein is CASSPEGRYEQYF. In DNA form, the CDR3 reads TGTGCCAGCAGCCCGGAGGGTAGGTACGAGCAGTACTTC. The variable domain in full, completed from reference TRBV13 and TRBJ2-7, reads AAGVIQSPRHLIKEKRETATLKCYPIPRHDTVYWYQQGPGQDPQFLISFYEKMQSDKGSIPDRFSAQQFSDYHSELNMSSLELGDSALYFCASSPEGRYEQYFGPGTRLTVT.

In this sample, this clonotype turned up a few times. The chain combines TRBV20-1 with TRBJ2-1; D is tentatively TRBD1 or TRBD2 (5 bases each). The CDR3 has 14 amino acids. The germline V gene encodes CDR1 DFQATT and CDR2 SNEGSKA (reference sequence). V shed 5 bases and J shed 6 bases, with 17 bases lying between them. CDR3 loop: CSALARGQSNEQFF. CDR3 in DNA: TGCAGTGCTTTGGCTCGGGGCCAAAGCAATGAGCAGTTCTTC.

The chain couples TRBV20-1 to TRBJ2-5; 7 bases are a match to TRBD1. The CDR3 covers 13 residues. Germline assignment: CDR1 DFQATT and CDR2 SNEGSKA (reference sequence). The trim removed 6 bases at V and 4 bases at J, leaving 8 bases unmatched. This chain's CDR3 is CSAPTGKRETQYF. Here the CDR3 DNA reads TGCAGTGCCCCGACAGGGAAGCGAGAGACCCAGTACTTC.

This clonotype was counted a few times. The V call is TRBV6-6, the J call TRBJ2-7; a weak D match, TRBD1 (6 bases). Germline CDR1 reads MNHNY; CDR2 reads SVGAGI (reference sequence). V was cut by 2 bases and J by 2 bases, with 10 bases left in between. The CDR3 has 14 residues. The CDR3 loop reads CASSYNRATYEQYF. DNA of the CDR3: TGTGCCAGCAGTTACAACAGGGCAACCTACGAGCAGTACTTC.

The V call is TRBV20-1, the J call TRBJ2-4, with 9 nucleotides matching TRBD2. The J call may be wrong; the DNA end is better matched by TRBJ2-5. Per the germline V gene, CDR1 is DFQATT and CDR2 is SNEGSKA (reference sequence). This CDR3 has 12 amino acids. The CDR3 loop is CGGLAGSETQYF. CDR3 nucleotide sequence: TGCGGGGGGCTAGCGGGGTCAGAGACCCAGTACTTC.

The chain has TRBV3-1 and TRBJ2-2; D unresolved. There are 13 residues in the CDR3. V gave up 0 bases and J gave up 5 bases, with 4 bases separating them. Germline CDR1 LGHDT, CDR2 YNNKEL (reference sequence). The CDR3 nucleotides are TGTGCCAGCAGCCAAGAACAAACCGGGGAGCTGTTTTTT. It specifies CASSQEQTGELFF.

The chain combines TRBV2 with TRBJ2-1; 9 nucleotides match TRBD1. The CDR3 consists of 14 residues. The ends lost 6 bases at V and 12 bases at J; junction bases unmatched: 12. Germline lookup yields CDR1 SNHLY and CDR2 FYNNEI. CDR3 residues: CASRPGQGNPRQFF. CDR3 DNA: TGTGCCAGCAGGCCGGGACAGGGTAACCCGAGGCAGTTCTTC.

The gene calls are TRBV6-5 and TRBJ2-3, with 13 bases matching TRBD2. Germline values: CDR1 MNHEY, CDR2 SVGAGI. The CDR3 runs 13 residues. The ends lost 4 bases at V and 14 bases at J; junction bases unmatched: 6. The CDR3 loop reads CASSWTSGSSAYF. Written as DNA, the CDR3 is TGTGCCAGCAGTTGGACTAGCGGGAGTTCCGCGTATTTT.

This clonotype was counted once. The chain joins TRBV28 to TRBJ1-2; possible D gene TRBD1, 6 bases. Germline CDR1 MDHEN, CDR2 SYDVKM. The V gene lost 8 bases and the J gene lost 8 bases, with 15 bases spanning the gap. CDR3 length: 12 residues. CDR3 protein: CASQGPTLGYTF. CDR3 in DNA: TGTGCCAGCCAGGGGCCGACCTTGGGCTACACCTTC.

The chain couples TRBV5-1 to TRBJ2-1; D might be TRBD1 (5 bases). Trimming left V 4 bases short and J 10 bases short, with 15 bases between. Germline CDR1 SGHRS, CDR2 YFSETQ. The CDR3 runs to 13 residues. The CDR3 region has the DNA TGCGCCAGCAGCGACCCTGGGGCAGGGGAGCAGTTCTTC. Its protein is CASSDPGAGEQFF. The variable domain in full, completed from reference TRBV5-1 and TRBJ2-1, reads KAGVTQTPRYLIKTRGQQVTLSCSPISGHRSVSWYQQTPGQGLQFLFEYFSETQRNKGNFPGRFSGRQFSNSRSEMNVSTLELGDSALYLCASSDPGAGEQFFGPGTRLTVL.

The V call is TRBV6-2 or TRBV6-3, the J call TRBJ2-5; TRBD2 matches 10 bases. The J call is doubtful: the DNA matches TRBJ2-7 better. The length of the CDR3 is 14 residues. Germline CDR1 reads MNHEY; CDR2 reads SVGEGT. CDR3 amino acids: CASRASGSSHEQYF. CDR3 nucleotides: TGTGCCAGCAGAGCTAGCGGGAGTTCCCACGAGCAGTACTTC.

Here the CDR3 DNA reads TGCAGTGCTAGTATACTAGTCGGGTCCTACGAGCAGTACTTC. Protein sequence: CSASILVGSYEQYF. J is TRBJ2-7 and V is TRBV20-1, with D perhaps matching TRBD2 (5 bases). Trimming stripped 3 bases from V and 1 base from J, with 13 bases between. Germline loops: CDR1 DFQATT, CDR2 SNEGSKA (reference sequence). The CDR3 is 14 amino acids.

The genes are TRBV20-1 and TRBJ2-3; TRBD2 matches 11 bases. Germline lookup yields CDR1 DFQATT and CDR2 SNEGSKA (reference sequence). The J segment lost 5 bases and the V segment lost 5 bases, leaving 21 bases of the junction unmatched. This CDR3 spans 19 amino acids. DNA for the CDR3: TGCAGTGCTGACCGGACTAGCGGGCTAAAAGAAGCGTATGGAGATACGCAGTATTTT. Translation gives CSADRTSGLKEAYGDTQYF.

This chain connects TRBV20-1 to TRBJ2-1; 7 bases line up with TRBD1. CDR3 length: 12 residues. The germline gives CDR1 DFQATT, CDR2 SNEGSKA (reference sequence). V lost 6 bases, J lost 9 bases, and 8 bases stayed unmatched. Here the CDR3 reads CSATQGPGEQFF. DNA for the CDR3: TGCAGTGCGACACAGGGGCCCGGTGAGCAGTTCTTC.

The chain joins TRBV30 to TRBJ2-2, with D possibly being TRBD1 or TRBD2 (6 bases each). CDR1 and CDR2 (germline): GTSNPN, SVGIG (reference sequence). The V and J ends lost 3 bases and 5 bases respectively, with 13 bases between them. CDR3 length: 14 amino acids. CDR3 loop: CAWRSTGRTGELFF. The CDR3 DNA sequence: TGTGCCTGGAGAAGCACAGGGAGGACCGGGGAGCTGTTTTTT.

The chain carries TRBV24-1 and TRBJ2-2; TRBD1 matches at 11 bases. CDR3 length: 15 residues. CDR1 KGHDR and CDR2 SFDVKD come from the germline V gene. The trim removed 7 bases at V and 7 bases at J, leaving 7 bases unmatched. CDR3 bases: TGTGCCACCAGGACCTCGGGACAGGGGGTCGGGGAGCTGTTTTTT. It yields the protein CATRTSGQGVGELFF.